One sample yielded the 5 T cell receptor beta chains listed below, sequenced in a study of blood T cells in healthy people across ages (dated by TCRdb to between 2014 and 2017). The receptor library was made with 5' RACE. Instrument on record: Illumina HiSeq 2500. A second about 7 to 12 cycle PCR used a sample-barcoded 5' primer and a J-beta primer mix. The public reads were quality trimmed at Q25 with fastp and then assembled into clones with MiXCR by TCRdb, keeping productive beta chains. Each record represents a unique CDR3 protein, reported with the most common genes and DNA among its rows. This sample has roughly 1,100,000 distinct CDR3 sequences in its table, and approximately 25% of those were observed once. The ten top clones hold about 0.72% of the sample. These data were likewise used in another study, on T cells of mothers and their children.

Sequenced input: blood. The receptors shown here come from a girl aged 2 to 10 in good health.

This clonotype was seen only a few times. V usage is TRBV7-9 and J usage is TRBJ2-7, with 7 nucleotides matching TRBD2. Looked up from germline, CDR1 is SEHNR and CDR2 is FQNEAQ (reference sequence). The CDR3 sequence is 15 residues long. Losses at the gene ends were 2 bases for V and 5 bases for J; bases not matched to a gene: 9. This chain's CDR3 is CASSLLAEAPNEQYF. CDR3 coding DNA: TGTGCCAGCAGCTTACTAGCGGAGGCTCCCAACGAGCAGTACTTC.

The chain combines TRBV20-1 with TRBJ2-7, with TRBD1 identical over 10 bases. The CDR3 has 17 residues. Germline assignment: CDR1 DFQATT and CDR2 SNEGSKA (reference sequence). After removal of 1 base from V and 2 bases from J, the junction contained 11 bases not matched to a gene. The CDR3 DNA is TGCAGTGCTAGAGCCCTTGGGCGGGACAGGGGAACCTACGAGCAGTACTTC. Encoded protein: CSARALGRDRGTYEQYF.

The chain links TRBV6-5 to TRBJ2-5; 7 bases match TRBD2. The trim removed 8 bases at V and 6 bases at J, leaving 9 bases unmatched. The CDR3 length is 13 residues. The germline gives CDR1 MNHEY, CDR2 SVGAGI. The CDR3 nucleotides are TGTGCCAGCCTGAGCTCGGGGGGAAAGACCCAGTACTTC. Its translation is CASLSSGGKTQYF.

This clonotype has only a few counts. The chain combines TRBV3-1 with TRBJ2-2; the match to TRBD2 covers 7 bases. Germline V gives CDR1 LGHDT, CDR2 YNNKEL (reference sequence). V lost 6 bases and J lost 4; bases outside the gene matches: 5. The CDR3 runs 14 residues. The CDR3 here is CASRLLATTGELFF. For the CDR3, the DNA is TGTGCCAGCAGACTACTAGCGACCACCGGGGAGCTGTTTTTT.

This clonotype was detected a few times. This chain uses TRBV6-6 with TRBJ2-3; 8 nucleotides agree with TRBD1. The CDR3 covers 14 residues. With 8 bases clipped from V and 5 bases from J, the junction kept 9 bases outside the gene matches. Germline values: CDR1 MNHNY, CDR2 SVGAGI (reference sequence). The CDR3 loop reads CASASGTGIDTQYF. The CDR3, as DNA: TGTGCCAGCGCTTCCGGGACAGGCATAGATACGCAGTATTTT.